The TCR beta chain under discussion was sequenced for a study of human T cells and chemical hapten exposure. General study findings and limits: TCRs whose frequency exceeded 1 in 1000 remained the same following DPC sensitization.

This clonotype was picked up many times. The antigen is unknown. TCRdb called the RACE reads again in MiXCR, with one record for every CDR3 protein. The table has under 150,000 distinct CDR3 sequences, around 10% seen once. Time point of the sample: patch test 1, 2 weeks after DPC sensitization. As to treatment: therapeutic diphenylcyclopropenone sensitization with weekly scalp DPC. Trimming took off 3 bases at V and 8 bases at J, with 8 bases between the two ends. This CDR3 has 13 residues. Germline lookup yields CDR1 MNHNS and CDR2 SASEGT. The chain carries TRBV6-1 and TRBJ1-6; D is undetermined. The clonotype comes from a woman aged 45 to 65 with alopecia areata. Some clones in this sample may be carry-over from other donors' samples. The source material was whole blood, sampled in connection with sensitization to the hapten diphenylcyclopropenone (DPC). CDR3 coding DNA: TGTGCCAGCAGTGAGGGAAGAGATTCACCCCTCCACTTT. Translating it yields CASSEGRDSPLHF.